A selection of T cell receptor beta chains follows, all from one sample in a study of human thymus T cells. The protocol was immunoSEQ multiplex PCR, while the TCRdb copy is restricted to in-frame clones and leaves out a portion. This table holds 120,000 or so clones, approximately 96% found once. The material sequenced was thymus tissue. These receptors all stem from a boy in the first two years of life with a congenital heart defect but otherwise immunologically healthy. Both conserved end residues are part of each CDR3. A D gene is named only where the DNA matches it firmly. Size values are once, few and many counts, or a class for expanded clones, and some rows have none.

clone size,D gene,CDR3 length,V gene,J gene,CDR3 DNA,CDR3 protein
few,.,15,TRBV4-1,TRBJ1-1,TGCGCCAGCAGCCAAGTCCAACAGCCCTACACTGAAGCTTTCTTT,CASSQVQQPYTEAFF
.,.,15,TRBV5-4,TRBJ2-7,TGTGCCAGCAGCTTGGGGAGGGGGAGCTCCTACGAGCAGTACTTC,CASSLGRGSSYEQYF
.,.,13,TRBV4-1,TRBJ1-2,TGCGCCAGCAGCCCGGGGGAACCGGATGGCTACACCTTC,CASSPGEPDGYTF
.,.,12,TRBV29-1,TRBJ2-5,TGCAGCGTTGAGTACGGCGTAGAGACCCAGTACTTC,CSVEYGVETQYF
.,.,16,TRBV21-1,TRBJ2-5,TGTGCCAGCAGCAAACCGGACTACCAAAGAAAAGAGACCCAGTACTTC,CASSKPDYQRKETQYF
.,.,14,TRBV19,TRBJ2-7,TGTGCCAGTAGTCCGGGGGCACGCTCCTACGAGCAGTACTTC,CASSPGARSYEQYF
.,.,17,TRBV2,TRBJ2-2,TGTGCCAGCAGTGAAGGACAGGGACTAGGAGACACCGGGGAGCTGTTTTTT,CASSEGQGLGDTGELFF
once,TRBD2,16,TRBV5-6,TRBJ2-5,TGTGCCAGCAGCCCCACACTAGCGGTGCAACAAGAGACCCAGTACTTC,CASSPTLAVQQETQYF
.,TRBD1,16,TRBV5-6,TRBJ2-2,TGTGCCAGCAGCACTTCGGACAGGTCGAACACCGGGGAGCTGTTTTTT,CASSTSDRSNTGELFF
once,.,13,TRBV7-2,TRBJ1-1,TGTGCCAGCAGCTTGCGGCCTGGGACTGAAGCTTTCTTT,CASSLRPGTEAFF
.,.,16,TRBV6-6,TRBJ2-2,TGTGCCAGCAAGGGACACCCCCCATCGAACACCGGGGAGCTGTTTTTT,CASKGHPPSNTGELFF
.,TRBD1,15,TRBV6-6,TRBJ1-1,TGTGCCAGCAGTGACCGGACAGGACGCTTAACTGAAGCTTTCTTT,CASSDRTGRLTEAFF
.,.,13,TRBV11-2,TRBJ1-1,TGTGCCCAAGGGAAGGGTTTGAACACTGAAGCTTTCTTT,CAQGKGLNTEAFF
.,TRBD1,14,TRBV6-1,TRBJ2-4,TGTGCCAGCAGTGAGGGCAGGGGGCGAAACATTCAGTACTTC,CASSEGRGRNIQYF
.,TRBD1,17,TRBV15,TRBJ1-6,TGTGCCACCAGCAGAGGAACACAGGGGCGGAGGGGCCTGTCCCTCCACTTT,CATSRGTQGRRGLSLHF
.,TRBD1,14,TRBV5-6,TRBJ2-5,TGTGCCAGCAGCTCATGGACAGGACAAGAGACCCAGTACTTC,CASSSWTGQETQYF
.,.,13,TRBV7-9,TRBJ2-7,TGTGCCAGCAGCTGGGGAACAGGGTTCGAGCAGTACTTC,CASSWGTGFEQYF
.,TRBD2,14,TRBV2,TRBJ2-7,TGTGCCAGCAGTGATAGGCGGGGGGGAGGCGAGCAGTACTTC,CASSDRRGGGEQYF
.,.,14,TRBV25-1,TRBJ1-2,TGTGCCAGCAGTGAATATGGGACACCCTATGGCTACACCTTC,CASSEYGTPYGYTF
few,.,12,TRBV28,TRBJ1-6,TGTGCCAGCAGTCTCCGGAGTTCACCCCTCCACTTT,CASSLRSSPLHF
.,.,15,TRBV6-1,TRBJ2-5,TGTGCCAGCAGTGAAGGACGGTCCCACAACGAGACCCAGTACTTC,CASSEGRSHNETQYF
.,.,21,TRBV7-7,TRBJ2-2,TGTGCTAGCAGCCCAGACCGGACGGACCTCCTAGGGCTGCCGAACACCGGGGAGCTGTTTTTT,CASSPDRTDLLGLPNTGELFF
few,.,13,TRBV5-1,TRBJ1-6,TGCGCCAGCAGCTTGGGAACTTCCTCGGCCCTCCACTTT,CASSLGTSSALHF
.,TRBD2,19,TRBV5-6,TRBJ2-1,TGTGCCAGCAGCAATGAACGGACTAGCGGTATATTCTCCTACAATGAGCAGTTCTTC,CASSNERTSGIFSYNEQFF
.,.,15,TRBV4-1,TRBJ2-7,TGCGCCAGCAGCCAAGATGAGGGGGGGGCCAACGAGCAGTACTTC,CASSQDEGGANEQYF
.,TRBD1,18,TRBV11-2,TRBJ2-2,TGTGCCAGCAGCTTAGAGGTCGGGGACAGGCGGTACATAGGGGAGCTGTTTTTT,CASSLEVGDRRYIGELFF
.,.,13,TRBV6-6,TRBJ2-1,TGTGCCAGCAGACCTTTACTAGAGGGGCAGCAGTTCTTC,CASRPLLEGQQFF
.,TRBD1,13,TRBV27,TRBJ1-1,TGTGCCAGCAGTTTAGGGACAGGGACTGAAGCTTTCTTT,CASSLGTGTEAFF